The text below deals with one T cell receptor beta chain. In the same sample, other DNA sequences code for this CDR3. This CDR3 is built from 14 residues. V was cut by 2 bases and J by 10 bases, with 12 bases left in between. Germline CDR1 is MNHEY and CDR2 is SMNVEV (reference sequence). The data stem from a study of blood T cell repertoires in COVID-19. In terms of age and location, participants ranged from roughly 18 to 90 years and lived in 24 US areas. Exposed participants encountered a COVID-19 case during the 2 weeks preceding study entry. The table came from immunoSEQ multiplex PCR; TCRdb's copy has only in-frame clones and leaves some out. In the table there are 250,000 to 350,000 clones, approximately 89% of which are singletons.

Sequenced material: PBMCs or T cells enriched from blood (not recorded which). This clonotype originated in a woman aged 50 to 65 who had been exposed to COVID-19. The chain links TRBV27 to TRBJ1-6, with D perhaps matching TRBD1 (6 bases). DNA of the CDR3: TGTGCCAGCAGTTTAAACAGGGTCGGATCACCCCTCCACTTT. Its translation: CASSLNRVGSPLHF.